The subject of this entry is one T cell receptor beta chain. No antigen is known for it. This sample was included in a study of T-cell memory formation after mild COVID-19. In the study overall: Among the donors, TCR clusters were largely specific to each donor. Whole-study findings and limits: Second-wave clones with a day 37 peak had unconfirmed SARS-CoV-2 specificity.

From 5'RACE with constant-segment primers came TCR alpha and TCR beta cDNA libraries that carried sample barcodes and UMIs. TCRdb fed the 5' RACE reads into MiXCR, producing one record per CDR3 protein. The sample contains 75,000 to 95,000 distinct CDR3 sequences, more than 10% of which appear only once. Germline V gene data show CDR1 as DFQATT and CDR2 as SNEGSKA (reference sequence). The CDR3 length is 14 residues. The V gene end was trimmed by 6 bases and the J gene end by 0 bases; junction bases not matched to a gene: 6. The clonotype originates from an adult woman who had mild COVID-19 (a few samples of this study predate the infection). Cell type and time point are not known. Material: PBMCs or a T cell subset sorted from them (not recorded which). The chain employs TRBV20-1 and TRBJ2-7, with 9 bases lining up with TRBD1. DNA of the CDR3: TGCAGTGCCCCGGGACAGGGATTCTCCTACGAGCAGTACTTC. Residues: CSAPGQGFSYEQYF.